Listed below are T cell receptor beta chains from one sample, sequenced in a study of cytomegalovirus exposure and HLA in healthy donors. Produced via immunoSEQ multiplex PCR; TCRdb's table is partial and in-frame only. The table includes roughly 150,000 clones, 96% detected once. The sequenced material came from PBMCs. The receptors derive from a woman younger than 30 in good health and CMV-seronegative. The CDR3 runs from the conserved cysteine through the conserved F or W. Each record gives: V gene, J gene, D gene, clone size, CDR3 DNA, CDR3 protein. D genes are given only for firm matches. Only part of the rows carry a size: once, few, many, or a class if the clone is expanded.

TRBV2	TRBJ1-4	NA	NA	TGTGCCAGCAATCCGGGGGACCACCATGGGGAAAAACTGTTTTTT	CASNPGDHHGEKLFF
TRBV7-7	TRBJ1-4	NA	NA	TGTGCTAGCAGCCTTAAGTCCGGGGATGAAAAACTGTTTTTT	CASSLKSGDEKLFF
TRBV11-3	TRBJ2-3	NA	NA	TGTGCCAGCAGCATACAGGGCACAGATACGCAGTATTTT	CASSIQGTDTQYF
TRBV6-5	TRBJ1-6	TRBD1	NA	TGTGCCAGCAGTAGAGGGACAGGGAAAGATTCACCCCTCCATTTT	CASSRGTGKDSPLHF
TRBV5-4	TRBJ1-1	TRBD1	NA	TGTGCCAGCAGCTCACAGGGGCGGAGGAACACTGAAGCTTTCTTT	CASSSQGRRNTEAFF
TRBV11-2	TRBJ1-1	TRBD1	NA	TGTGCCAGCAGATCCGGGACAGGGGTCCGGGGGACTGAAGCTTTCTTT	CASRSGTGVRGTEAFF
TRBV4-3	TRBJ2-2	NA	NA	TGCGCCAGCAGCCAAGATCGAGACAGCCTGAACACCGGGGAGCTGTTTTTT	CASSQDRDSLNTGELFF
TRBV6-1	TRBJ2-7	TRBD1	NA	TGTGCCAGCAAAAGTAGGACAGGTCTCTCCTACGAGCAGTACTTC	CASKSRTGLSYEQYF
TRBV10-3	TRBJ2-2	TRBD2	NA	TGTGCCATCAGTGACGGGGGGGACACCGGGGAGCTGTTTTTT	CAISDGGDTGELFF
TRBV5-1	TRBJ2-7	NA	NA	TGCGCCAGCAGACCATTGGGGAGAGGGAGCCTCTACGAGCAGTACTTC	CASRPLGRGSLYEQYF
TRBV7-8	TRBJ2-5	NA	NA	TGTGCCAGCAGCTTAGATCGGTCCCAAGAGACCCAGTACTTC	CASSLDRSQETQYF
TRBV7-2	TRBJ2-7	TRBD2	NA	TGTGCCAGCAGCGTTTCGGGACTACCGTCCTACGAGCAGTACTTC	CASSVSGLPSYEQYF
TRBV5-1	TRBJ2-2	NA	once	TGCGCCAGCAGCCCCCCGACAGTGACCGGGGAGCTGTTTTTT	CASSPPTVTGELFF
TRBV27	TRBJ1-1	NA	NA	TGTGCCAGCAGTTCTAACCGGGGGGACACTGAAGCTTTCTTT	CASSSNRGDTEAFF
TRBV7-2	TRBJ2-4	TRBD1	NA	TGTGCCAGCAGCCCGACCCGGACAGGGAGCAAAAACATTCAGTACTTC	CASSPTRTGSKNIQYF
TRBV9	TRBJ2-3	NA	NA	TGTGCCAGCAGCCTAGGGGGAGGCACAGATACGCAGTATTTT	CASSLGGGTDTQYF
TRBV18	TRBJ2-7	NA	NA	TGTGCCAGCTCACCACCTCGCGGGACAGAGAGCTCCTACGAGCAGTACTTC	CASSPPRGTESSYEQYF
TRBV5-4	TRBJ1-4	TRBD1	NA	TGTGCCAGCAGCTTCCGGGACAGGGGTGAAAAACTGTTTTTT	CASSFRDRGEKLFF
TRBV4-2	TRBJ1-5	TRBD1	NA	TGTGCCAGCAGCCCCCGGGACAGGGTTAGCAATCAGCCCCAGCATTTT	CASSPRDRVSNQPQHF
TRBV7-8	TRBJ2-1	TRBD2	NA	TGTGCCAGCAGCTTAGGAGGGACTAGCGGGGGCCGGAGCTCCTACAATGAGCAGTTCTTC	CASSLGGTSGGRSSYNEQFF
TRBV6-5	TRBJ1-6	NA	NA	TGTGCCAGCAGTTCCCCCTCCAGCTCCTATAATTCACCCCTCCACTTT	CASSSPSSSYNSPLHF
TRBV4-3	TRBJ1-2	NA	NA	TGCGCCAGCAGCTCAACGATCACCAGGAACCTCTATGGCTACACCTTC	CASSSTITRNLYGYTF
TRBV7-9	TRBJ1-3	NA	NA	TGTGCCAGCAGTTACAGGGAACACACCATATATTTT	CASSYREHTIYF
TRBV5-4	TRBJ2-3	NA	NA	TGTGCCAGCAGCCGCTCCCCCACTAGTAACACAGATACGCAGTATTTT	CASSRSPTSNTDTQYF
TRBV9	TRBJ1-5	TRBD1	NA	TGTGCCAGCAGCGTGACAGGGCAGAACCAGCCCCAGCATTTT	CASSVTGQNQPQHF
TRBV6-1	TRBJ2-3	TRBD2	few	TGTGCCGGTAAGGGGAGGGCAGATACGCAGTATTTT	CAGKGRADTQYF
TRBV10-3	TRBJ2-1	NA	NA	TGTGCCATCAGTGGGACCTTACAGGGTATCCGCCACAATGAGCAGTTCTTC	CAISGTLQGIRHNEQFF